This T cell receptor (beta chain) derives from a study of T cells after yellow fever vaccination. With 5 bases clipped from V and 11 bases from J, the junction kept 14 bases outside the gene matches. Germline V gene sequence: CDR1 MNHEY, CDR2 SMNVEV (reference sequence). The CDR3 covers 14 residues. Notes on the study in general: Clones that expanded after primary vaccination mostly reappeared after the booster (just under 98% CD4, 80% to 90% CD8). Clonotypes appearing in both CD4 and CD8 compartments existed, and their share was small.

Template switching by 5'RACE produced TCR cDNA, adding a universal primer site and UMIs. Using its own MiXCR run on the 5' RACE reads, TCRdb lists one record per CDR3 protein. Of approximately 350,000 distinct CDR3 sequences in the sample, around 10% were seen once. This clonotype was seen a handful of times. No antigen is known for it. This chain connects TRBV27 to TRBJ1-1; 7 bases are shared with TRBD1. Material: PBMCs, obtained on the day of the first yellow fever vaccination. This clonotype originated in a man between 18 and 35 years old who received the YFV17D yellow fever vaccine. This CDR3 is CASSPYNRGKEAFF. The CDR3 DNA is TGTGCCAGCAGTCCCTACAACAGGGGTAAGGAGGCTTTCTTT.